Presented here are 4 T cell receptor beta chains from one specimen sequenced in a study of T-cell reconstitution after alpha-beta-depleted transplantation in children. Researchers prepared the TCRbeta library using unique molecular identifiers, the study reports. TCRdb passed the PCR reads through MiXCR, listing each CDR3 protein once. This sample has approximately 400,000 distinct CDR3 sequences, with about a tenth found just once. Material: PBMCs from the stem cell graft donor, obtained from the stem cell graft. The receptors stem from a human donor who donated a stem cell graft to a child with acute myeloid leukemia.

This clonotype was seen ten or more times. The chain uses TRBV29-1 and TRBJ2-1; perhaps TRBD1 as D (5 bases). Between the trimmed V and J ends, which lost 3 bases and 8 bases, there was a span of 11 bases. Germline loops: CDR1 SQVTM, CDR2 ANQGSEA. The length of the CDR3 is 12 residues. The CDR3 bases are TGCAGCGTTGATAGGGGTGTGGATGAGCAGTTCTTC. Its protein product is CSVDRGVDEQFF.

This clonotype was observed at least ten times. The genes are TRBV12-3 or TRBV12-4 and TRBJ2-7; no firm D call. The V gene lost 3 bases and the J gene lost 1 base, with 7 bases spanning the gap. The CDR3 consists of 13 residues. In nucleotides, the CDR3 is TGTGCCAGCAGTTTGAGTAGTTCCTACGAGCAGTACGTC. Its translation is CASSLSSSYEQYV.

A few counts support this clonotype. This chain connects TRBV15 to TRBJ2-1, with D possibly called TRBD1 or TRBD2 (5 bases each). The CDR3 runs 12 residues. The ends were cut back, 8 bases at V and 9 bases at J, with 14 bases in the middle. Germline lookup yields CDR1 LNHNV and CDR2 YYDKDF (reference sequence). In DNA, the CDR3 is TGTGCCACCGCAGAGGGGAATGGTGAGCAGTTCTTC. Amino acids: CATAEGNGEQFF.

This clonotype was recorded a few times. The chain combines TRBV12-3 or TRBV12-4 with TRBJ2-5; no clear D. V was clipped by 3 bases and J by 3 bases, with 20 bases between them. The CDR3 totals 17 residues. CDR3 DNA sequence: TGTGCCAGCAGTTTCTCCCTCACGTTACAATTAAAAGAGACCCAGTACTTC. Its translation is CASSFSLTLQLKETQYF.